A single sample is the source of the 20 T cell receptor beta chains below, sequenced in a study of beta chain features in type 1 diabetes. The investigators reverse transcribed all of the isolated RNA, so they sequenced expressed TCRB transcripts. Libraries were prepared by immunoSEQ multiplex PCR; TCRdb keeps only in-frame clonotypes and omits some of them. There are 600,000 to 650,000 clones in the sample; 15% to 19% occur only once, and more than 0.08% lies in the top ten. Sample: naive CD4+ T cells from blood. These receptor sequences come from a young man in good health.

The chain has TRBV9 and TRBJ1-5; unclear D gene. The CDR3 has 14 residues. Trimming cost V 7 bases and J 6 bases, with 17 bases left between them. Germline loops: CDR1 SGDLS, CDR2 YYNGEE. DNA for the CDR3: TGTGCCAGCGGCAGTTCCATGGGGAGTCAGCCCCAGCATTTT. It is translated as CASGSSMGSQPQHF.

This clone was seen a handful of times. The CDR3 coding sequence is TGCGCCAGCAGTCTACCCGCCAATGAGCAGTTCTTC. Translating it yields CASSLPANEQFF. The chain joins TRBV5-1 to TRBJ2-1; D uncertain. V lost 5 bases, J lost 6 bases, and 9 bases lay in between. The germline CDR1 and CDR2 sequences are SGHRS and YFSETQ. The CDR3 is 12 amino acids. Full variable domain (remainder filled in from reference TRBV5-1 and TRBJ2-1): KAGVTQTPRYLIKTRGQQVTLSCSPISGHRSVSWYQQTPGQGLQFLFEYFSETQRNKGNFPGRFSGRQFSNSRSEMNVSTLELGDSALYLCASSLPANEQFFGPGTRLTVL.

This rearrangement joins TRBV7-2 to TRBJ1-4, with D tentatively TRBD1 (5 bases). Trimming removed 2 bases from V and 8 bases from J, with 9 bases in between. Germline CDR1 is SGHTA and CDR2 is FQGNSA. This CDR3 region has 13 residues. The CDR3 coding sequence is TGTGCCAGCAGCTTATTTCAGGGAGAAAAACTGTTTTTT. It is translated as CASSLFQGEKLFF.

This clone has more than one count but fewer than ten. V is TRBV6-6 and J is TRBJ2-1; 7 nucleotides match TRBD2. The CDR3 runs 14 residues. After removal of 8 bases from V and 2 bases from J, the junction contained 6 bases not matched to a gene. Germline CDR1 is MNHNY and CDR2 is SVGAGI (reference sequence). CDR3 sequence (DNA): TGTGCCAGCTCAACGACTAGCACCTACAATGAGCAGTTCTTC. Residues: CASSTTSTYNEQFF.

The chain links TRBV28 to TRBJ2-7, with 10 nucleotides matching TRBD2. The germline CDR1 and CDR2 sequences are MDHEN and SYDVKM. V shed 4 bases and J 2 bases; nucleotides not matched to a gene: 5. The CDR3 runs to 15 residues. CDR3 DNA sequence: TGTGCCAGCAGTTCGCTCGGACTAGCGGCCTACGAGCAGTACTTC. Its protein product is CASSSLGLAAYEQYF.

The chain is built from TRBV7-2 and TRBJ2-7, with 9 nucleotides matching TRBD2. The CDR3 runs to 16 residues. Trimming cost V 1 base and J 0 bases; bases outside gene matches: 4. Germline loops: CDR1 SGHTA, CDR2 FQGNSA. The CDR3 nucleotides read TGTGCCAGCAGCTTAGTGGCGGGAGGGACCTCCTACGAGCAGTACTTC. As protein: CASSLVAGGTSYEQYF.

This clone was seen a handful of times. The chain links TRBV30 to TRBJ1-6; no clear D. The CDR3 length is 11 residues. Per the germline V gene, CDR1 is GTSNPN and CDR2 is SVGIG (reference sequence). The V gene lost 4 bases and the J gene lost 5 bases, with 3 bases spanning the gap. CDR3 sequence: CAWKNNSPLHF. As DNA, the CDR3 is TGTGCCTGGAAAAATAATTCACCCCTCCACTTT.

In this sample, this clone turned up a few times. A read error may account for a junction end that differs from germline. The CDR3 sequence: CASSVAGTANTEAFF. The CDR3 nucleotides read TGTGCCAGCAGCGTAGCCGGGACAGCGAACACTGAAGCTTTCTTT. The genes are TRBV7-2 and TRBJ1-1, with 7 nucleotides matching TRBD1. The CDR3 is 15 residues long. Germline CDR1 SGHTA, CDR2 FQGNSA.

V gene TRBV6-5 combines with J gene TRBJ2-5; TRBD1 aligns across 7 bases. Germline trimming cut 6 bases from V and 1 base from J; bases unmatched to any gene: 5. Germline CDR1 reads MNHEY; CDR2 reads SVGAGI. The CDR3 is 14 amino acids. The CDR3 nucleotides are TGTGCCAGCAGGCCCGGGACAGCCCAAGAGACCCAGTACTTC. Translation: CASRPGTAQETQYF.

This clone was observed a few times. V and J are TRBV21-1 and TRBJ2-1; the D call in the table, TRBD2, was not verified against the DNA. TRBV21-1 is termed a pseudogene. The CDR3 extends over 16 amino acids. Written as DNA, the CDR3 is TGTGCCAGCAGCAAATCTCGGCTAGCGGGGAACAATGAGCAGTTCTTC. Protein sequence: CASSKSRLAGNNEQFF.

This chain uses TRBV15 with TRBJ2-1; possibly TRBD1 for D (5 bases). This CDR3 has 16 amino acids. Germline V gene sequence: CDR1 LNHNV, CDR2 YYDKDF (reference sequence). Trimming removed 1 base at V and 5 bases at J, with 15 bases between. The DNA of the CDR3 is TGTGCCACCAGCAGAGGATACATAACAGGAGACAATGAGCAGTTCTTC. This gives the protein CATSRGYITGDNEQFF.

This clone has a count of ten or more. The chain carries TRBV14 and TRBJ1-6; TRBD1 matches at 10 bases. Germline V CDR1 and CDR2: SGHDN, FVKESK. The CDR3 consists of 14 residues. V shed 5 bases, J shed 9 bases, and the junction held 4 bases outside the gene matches. CDR3 DNA: TGTGCCAGCAGCACGGACAGGGGGGTTTCACCCCTCCACTTT. Encoded protein: CASSTDRGVSPLHF.

This clone was counted between two and nine times. The V gene is TRBV30, the J gene TRBJ2-5; D not resolved. Trimming pared 4 bases from V and 2 bases from J, leaving 11 bases between. The CDR3 consists of 13 residues. The germline V gene encodes CDR1 GTSNPN and CDR2 SVGIG (reference sequence). In nucleotides, the CDR3 is TGTGCCTGGAAAGCTCCAGTTCAAGAGACCCAGTACTTC. Protein: CAWKAPVQETQYF.

The chain employs TRBV7-2 and TRBJ2-1, with 8 bases matching TRBD2. Germline lookup yields CDR1 SGHTA and CDR2 FQGNSA. The CDR3 consists of 14 residues. V was pared by 5 bases and J by 5 bases, with 5 bases of the junction left unmatched. CDR3 in amino acids: CASSVIAGNNEQFF. CDR3 coding DNA: TGTGCCAGCAGCGTCATAGCGGGGAACAATGAGCAGTTCTTC.

The J gene is TRBJ2-2, the V gene TRBV27; 7 bases match TRBD1. Trimming cost V 6 bases and J 3 bases; bases outside gene matches: 7. This CDR3 spans 15 amino acids. Per the germline V gene, CDR1 is MNHEY and CDR2 is SMNVEV (reference sequence). The CDR3 DNA reads as TGTGCCAGCAGCCCCCGGGACAGATACACCGGGGAGCTGTTTTTT. Amino acids: CASSPRDRYTGELFF.

The table lists this clone with a few counts. The genes are TRBV18 and TRBJ2-1; 7 nucleotides match TRBD1. This CDR3 is built from 14 residues. V was pared by 3 bases and J by 6 bases, with 5 bases of the junction left unmatched. Germline V CDR1 and CDR2: KGHSH, LQKENI. The DNA of the CDR3 is TGTGCCAGCTCACCCGATGCAGGGGGCAATGAGCAGTTCTTC. It translates to CASSPDAGGNEQFF.

This clone was picked up a small number of times. The genes are TRBV7-3 and TRBJ2-1; D ambiguous. Germline CDR1 is SGHTA and CDR2 is FQGTGA. V lost 5 bases and J lost 0, with 11 bases in between. This CDR3 has 15 amino acids. The DNA for the CDR3 is TGTGCCAGCAGCCGGTTACCAAGCTCCTACAATGAGCAGTTCTTC. Protein sequence: CASSRLPSSYNEQFF.

This clone was seen only a few times. This CDR3 is CASTPGASGSLDTQYF. The CDR3, as DNA: TGTGCCAGCACCCCGGGGGCTAGCGGGAGTCTAGATACGCAGTATTTT. The genes are TRBV7-9 and TRBJ2-3; 10 positions match TRBD2. CDR1 SEHNR and CDR2 FQNEAQ come from the germline V gene (reference sequence). The trim removed 7 bases at V and 5 bases at J, leaving 12 bases unmatched. This CDR3 is built from 16 residues.

This clone has more than one count but fewer than ten. V and J are TRBV19 and TRBJ1-5; 7 nucleotides align to TRBD1. Unmatched junction bases numbered 8, after V lost 5 bases and J lost 4 bases. The germline V gene has CDR1 LNHDA and CDR2 SQIVND (reference sequence). The CDR3 is 15 amino acids. CDR3 loop: CASSRGGLGNQPQHF. For the CDR3, the DNA is TGTGCCAGTAGTCGAGGGGGCCTGGGGAATCAGCCCCAGCATTTT.

The chain has TRBV5-4 and TRBJ2-1; D may be TRBD1 (6 bases). Germline CDR1 and CDR2: SGHNT and YYREEE (reference sequence). V dropped 1 base and J dropped 1 base, with 9 bases sitting between them. The CDR3 is 15 amino acids. Written as DNA, the CDR3 is TGTGCCAGCAGCTTGAGGACAGTGTCCTACAATGAGCAGTTCTTC. Translation: CASSLRTVSYNEQFF.